The count of the clone carrying this T cell receptor (beta chain) is one. Its cognate antigen is unknown. The CDR3 spans 15 residues. Repertoires were generated with immunoSEQ multiplex PCR, while TCRdb's copy carries only in-frame clones and drops some. The profile shows 120,000 to 150,000 clones, nearly 90% of them singletons. This specimen comes from a study of T cell responses to AZD1222 COVID-19 vaccine. Study-level points and caveats: Nearly half of unique spike-specific TCRs reportedly avoided B.1.351 and B.1.1.7 mutated regions.

The sequence derives from an adult in good health. The material was peripheral blood, obtained on day 0 of AZD1222 vaccination. The V and J genes are TRBV21-1 and TRBJ1-3. TRBV21-1 is an annotated pseudogene. CDR3 loop: CASSLLGVSGNTIYF. CDR3 coding DNA: TGTGCCAGCAGCCTCCTTGGGGTCTCTGGAAACACCATATATTTT.